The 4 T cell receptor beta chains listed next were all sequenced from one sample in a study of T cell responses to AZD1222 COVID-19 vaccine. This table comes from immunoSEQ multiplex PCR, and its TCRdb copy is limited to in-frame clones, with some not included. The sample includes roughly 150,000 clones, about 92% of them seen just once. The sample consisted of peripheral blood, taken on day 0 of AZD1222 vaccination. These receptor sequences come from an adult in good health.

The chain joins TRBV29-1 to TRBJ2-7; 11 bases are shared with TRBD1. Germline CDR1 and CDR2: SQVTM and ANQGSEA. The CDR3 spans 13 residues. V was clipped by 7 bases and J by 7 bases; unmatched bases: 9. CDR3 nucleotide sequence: TGCAGCGCCCAGGGACAGGGGGACTGGGAGCAGTACTTC. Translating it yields CSAQGQGDWEQYF.

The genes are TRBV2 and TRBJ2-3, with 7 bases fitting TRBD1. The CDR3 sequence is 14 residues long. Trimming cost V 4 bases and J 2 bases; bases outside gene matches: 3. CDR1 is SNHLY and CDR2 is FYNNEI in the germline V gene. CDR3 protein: CASSVQGHTDTQYF. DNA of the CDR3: TGTGCCAGCAGTGTACAGGGGCACACAGATACGCAGTATTTT. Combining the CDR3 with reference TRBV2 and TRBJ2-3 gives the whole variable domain EPEVTQTPSHQVTQMGQEVILRCVPISNHLYFYWYRQILGQKVEFLVSFYNNEISEKSEIFDDQFSVERPDGSNFTLKIRSTKLEDSAMYFCASSVQGHTDTQYFGPGTRLTVL.

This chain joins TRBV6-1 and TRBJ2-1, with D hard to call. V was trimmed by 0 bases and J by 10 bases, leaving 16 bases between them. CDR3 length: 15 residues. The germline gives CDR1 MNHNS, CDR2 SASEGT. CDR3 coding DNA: TGTGCCAGCAGTGAAGCAGGGTCCGATATAGGGGAGCAGTTCTTC. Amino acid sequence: CASSEAGSDIGEQFF.

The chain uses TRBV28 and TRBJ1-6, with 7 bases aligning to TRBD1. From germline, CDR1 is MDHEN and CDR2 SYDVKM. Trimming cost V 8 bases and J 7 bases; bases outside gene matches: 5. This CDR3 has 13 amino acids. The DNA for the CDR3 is TGTGCCAGCTTGGGACAGAAAAATTCACCCCTCCACTTT. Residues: CASLGQKNSPLHF.